This T cell receptor (beta chain) was sequenced in a study of regulatory T cells in long-lasting Graves disease. Study-wide points: The TCR repertoire of persistent Graves' patients was less diverse than that of newly diagnosed ones.

This sample's time point: persistent/refractory GD, antithyroid drugs over 5 years with positive TRAb. Generation of the TCR library employed RNA extracted from PBMCs. This clonotype was recorded many times. Antigen specificity is unknown. Both iRepertoire HTBI primers and Arm-PCR of CDR3 regions were used to build the TCR beta libraries. TCRdb reprocessed the multiplex PCR reads via MiXCR and lists one record per CDR3 protein. In the table there are a few hundred thousand distinct CDR3 sequences, roughly 25% of which are singletons. V gave up 6 bases and J gave up 5 bases, with 5 bases separating them. The germline gives CDR1 MDHEN, CDR2 SYDVKM. This CDR3 contains 11 residues.

The specimen was peripheral blood mononuclear cells (PBMCs), collected when the disease was refractory, from a patient treated with antithyroid drugs. This TCR derives from a woman aged 40 to 49 with Graves disease. The chain links TRBV28 to TRBJ1-5; D remains unclear. The CDR3 is CASSSDQPQHF. The CDR3 bases are TGTGCCAGCAGCTCCGATCAGCCCCAGCATTTT.